This is a list of T cell receptor beta chains from one sample in a study of OX40 agonist ivuxolimab in advanced cancers. Clones were sequenced by immunoSEQ multiplex PCR, and TCRdb holds only the in-frame ones, with some missing. The data contain roughly 100,000 clones, about 92% of them seen just once; the ten biggest clones take up around 0.25%. Material: CD4+ or CD8+ T cells sorted from blood, obtained in a trial of the OX40 agonist ivuxolimab. The source is an adult with an advanced solid tumor such as melanoma, head and neck, liver or kidney cancer. The CDR3 runs from the conserved cysteine through the conserved F or W. D genes are given only for firm matches.

TRBD2 13 TRBJ2-1 TRBV7-3 TGTGCCAGCAGTCCTGGGACTAGAGGTGAGCAGTTCTTC CASSPGTRGEQFF
. 13 TRBJ1-5 TRBV27 TGTGCCAGCAGTCTGAATTTGGGACTGCCCCAGCATTTT CASSLNLGLPQHF
. 12 TRBJ1-4 TRBV2 TGTGCCAGCACCGGGGACGATGAAAAACTGTTTTTT CASTGDDEKLFF
. 13 TRBJ1-6 TRBV4-3 TGCGCCAGCAGCCAAGGCAGCGAGTCACCCCTCCACTTT CASSQGSESPLHF
. 13 TRBJ1-2 TRBV5-1 TGCGCCAGCAGCTCGGACAGCTACTATGGCTACACCTTC CASSSDSYYGYTF
. 13 TRBJ2-3 TRBV4-2 TGTGCCAGCAGCCAGGTCAGCACAGATACGCAGTATTTT CASSQVSTDTQYF
. 16 TRBJ2-1 TRBV28 TGTGCCAGCAGTTTCACTCCGGGACAAAGGACCAATGAGCAGTTCTTC CASSFTPGQRTNEQFF
. 12 TRBJ1-2 TRBV5-1 TGCGCCAGCAGCTTGGAGGGATATGGCTACACCTTC CASSLEGYGYTF
. 13 TRBJ1-5 TRBV6-4 TGTGCCAGCAGTGACTCAGGGGGACAGCCCCAGCATTTT CASSDSGGQPQHF
TRBD2 20 TRBJ2-3 TRBV2 TGTGCCAGCAGTGAAGATGGGGGACTAGCGGGGGCCACAACCACAGATACGCAGTATTTT CASSEDGGLAGATTTDTQYF
. 16 TRBJ2-5 TRBV28 TGTGCCAGCAGTCCAAGGTGGAGGGGGCACCAAGAGACCCAGTACTTC CASSPRWRGHQETQYF
. 12 TRBJ2-4 TRBV2 TGTGCCAGCAGTGATGGAGGTCGCATTCAGTACTTC CASSDGGRIQYF